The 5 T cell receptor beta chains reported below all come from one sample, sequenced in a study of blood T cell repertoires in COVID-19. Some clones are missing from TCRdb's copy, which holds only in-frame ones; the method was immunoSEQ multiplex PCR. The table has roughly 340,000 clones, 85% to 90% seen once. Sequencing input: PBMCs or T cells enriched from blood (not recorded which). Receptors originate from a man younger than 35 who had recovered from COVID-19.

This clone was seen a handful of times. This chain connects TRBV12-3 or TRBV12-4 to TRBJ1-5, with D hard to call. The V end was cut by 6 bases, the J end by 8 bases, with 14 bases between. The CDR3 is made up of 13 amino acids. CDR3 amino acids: CASRSYPEEPQHF. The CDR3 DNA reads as TGTGCCAGCAGATCATACCCCGAGGAGCCCCAGCATTTT.

The CDR3 loop reads CASSSGGKPQHF. CDR3 DNA: TGTGCCAGCAGTTCGGGAGGGAAGCCCCAGCATTTT. This chain uses TRBV28 with TRBJ1-5, with D unclear. CDR3 length: 12 residues. Germline CDR1 and CDR2: MDHEN and SYDVKM. V shed 4 bases and J shed 8 bases, with 9 bases lying between them.

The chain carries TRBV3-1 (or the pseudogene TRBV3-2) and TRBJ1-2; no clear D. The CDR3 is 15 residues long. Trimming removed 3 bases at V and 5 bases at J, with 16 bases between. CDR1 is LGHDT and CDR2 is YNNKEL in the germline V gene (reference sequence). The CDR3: CASSHTVPTSYGYTF. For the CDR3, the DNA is TGTGCCAGCAGCCACACCGTACCCACGAGTTATGGCTACACCTTC.

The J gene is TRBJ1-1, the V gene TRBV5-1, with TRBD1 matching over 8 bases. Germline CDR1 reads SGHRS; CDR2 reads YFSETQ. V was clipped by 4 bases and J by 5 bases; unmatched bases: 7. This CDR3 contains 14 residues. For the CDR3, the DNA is TGCGCCAGCAGCCCCAGGGGGCTGGGGACTGAAGCTTTCTTT. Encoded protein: CASSPRGLGTEAFF.

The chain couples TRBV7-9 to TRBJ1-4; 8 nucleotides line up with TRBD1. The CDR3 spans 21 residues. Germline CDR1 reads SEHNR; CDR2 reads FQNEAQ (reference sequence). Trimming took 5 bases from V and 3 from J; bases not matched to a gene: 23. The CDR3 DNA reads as TGTGCCAGCAGCAGCTACCCTTTAAGACAGGGGCTCCCCTTGTCTAATGAAAAACTGTTTTTT. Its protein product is CASSSYPLRQGLPLSNEKLFF.